These 21 T cell receptor beta chains were all obtained from the same sample, sequenced in a study of blood T cells in healthy people across ages. For the second PCR, which ran for roughly 6 to 12 cycles, a sample-barcoded 5' primer and a J-beta primer mix were used. TCRdb reprocessed the 5' RACE reads via MiXCR and lists one record per CDR3 protein. There are roughly 1.6 million distinct CDR3 sequences in the sample; almost 35% occur only once, and approximately 11% lies in the top ten. Sequenced sample: blood. Receptors originate from a woman aged 30 to 39 in good health.

This clonotype was found a few times. The chain links TRBV5-1 to TRBJ2-1, with D tentatively TRBD1 (5 bases). The CDR3 has 14 residues. With 4 bases removed from V and 6 bases from J, the gap between germline ends came to 14 bases. Germline V gene lookup returns CDR1 SGHRS and CDR2 YFSETQ. The DNA of the CDR3 is TGCGCCAGCAGCACCATGGGGCGCGTCAATGAGCAGTTCTTC. Protein product: CASSTMGRVNEQFF.

This clonotype has just a few counts. The chain uses TRBV9 and TRBJ2-7; 7 bases line up with TRBD2. Germline trimming cut 4 bases from V and 3 bases from J; bases unmatched to any gene: 7. Germline V gene lookup returns CDR1 SGDLS and CDR2 YYNGEE. This CDR3 is built from 14 residues. Here the CDR3 reads CASSPLAEDYEQYF. In nucleotides, the CDR3 is TGTGCCAGCAGCCCTCTAGCGGAAGACTACGAGCAGTACTTC.

Concerning this clonotype: A clone one base away is much larger, so this may be a read error. The chain joins TRBV5-1 to TRBJ2-1; tentatively, D is TRBD1 (5 bases). The end of the DNA aligns better with TRBJ2-7, so the J call may be wrong. CDR1 and CDR2 from the germline V gene are SGHRS and YFSETQ. The CDR3 loop spans 12 amino acids. The CDR3 bases are TGCGCCAGCCAAGGGGATAGGGATGAGCAGTACTTC. Translating gives CASQGDRDEQYF.

V and J are TRBV5-6 and TRBJ1-5, with a possible D match to TRBD1 (6 bases). Trimming removed 4 bases at V and 3 bases at J, with 11 bases between. This CDR3 contains 14 residues. Per germline, CDR1 SGHDT and CDR2 YYEEEE. CDR3 loop: CASSLGTNNQPQHF. CDR3 coding DNA: TGTGCCAGCAGCCTAGGGACAAACAATCAGCCCCAGCATTTT.

This sequence joins TRBV4-2 and TRBJ2-5; weak D call: TRBD2 (7 bases). The CDR3 is 16 amino acids. From germline, CDR1 is LGHNA and CDR2 YNFKEQ. V lost 0 bases and J 5 bases, leaving 16 bases between the germline ends. The CDR3 nucleotides read TGTGCCAGCAGCCAAGATTCGGGACTAAGGGGGGAGACCCAGTACTTC. This sequence encodes CASSQDSGLRGETQYF.

This rearrangement joins TRBV12-3 or TRBV12-4 to TRBJ2-5; the match to TRBD2 covers 7 bases. Germline trimming cut 1 base from V and 1 base from J; bases unmatched to any gene: 3. There are 15 residues in the CDR3. CDR3 sequence (DNA): TGTGCCAGCAGTTTAGTAAGCGGGACCCAAGAGACCCAGTACTTC. It codes for CASSLVSGTQETQYF.

This clonotype was detected only a few times. This CDR3 is CSAKDQGESGYTF. The CDR3 DNA sequence: TGCAGTGCTAAAGACCAGGGCGAGTCGGGCTACACCTTC. The rearrangement links TRBV20-1 to TRBJ1-2; the D gene is possibly TRBD1 (5 bases). The germline CDR1 and CDR2 sequences are DFQATT and SNEGSKA (reference sequence). Trimming took off 4 bases at V and 8 bases at J, with 17 bases between the two ends. This CDR3 spans 13 amino acids.

This clonotype appeared a few times. The V and J genes are TRBV20-1 and TRBJ2-7, with 13 bases aligning to TRBD2. V gave up 1 base and J gave up 2 bases; unmatched junction bases: 5. The CDR3 totals 16 residues. Per germline, CDR1 DFQATT and CDR2 SNEGSKA (reference sequence). The CDR3 DNA reads as TGCAGTGCTAGAGCCCGGACTAGCGGGAGCCCCTACGAGCAGTACTTC. This codes for CSARARTSGSPYEQYF.

This clonotype has ten or more counts. The J gene is TRBJ1-2, the V gene TRBV7-9, with D possibly TRBD1 on 5 matching bases. Germline V lookup: CDR1 SEHNR, CDR2 FQNEAQ (reference sequence). There are 14 residues in the CDR3. Trimming removed 5 bases at V and 3 bases at J, with 13 bases between. The CDR3 nucleotides are TGTGCCAGCAGCCTGGGGGGTTTCTACTATGGCTACACCTTC. Residues: CASSLGGFYYGYTF. The full variable domain, rest sourced from reference TRBV7-9 and TRBJ1-2, is DTGVSQNPRHKITKRGQNVTFRCDPISEHNRLYWYRQTLGQGPEFLTYFQNEAQLEKSRLLSDRFSAERPKGSFSTLEIQRTEQGDSAMYLCASSLGGFYYGYTFGSGTRLTVV.

This clonotype was detected a few times. The chain combines TRBV9 with TRBJ1-1; D gene uncertain. V was clipped by 0 bases and J by 0 bases, with 9 bases between them. The V gene's germline CDR1 is SGDLS and CDR2 YYNGEE. The CDR3 sequence is 15 residues long. CDR3 sequence reads: CASSVGEQMNTEAFF. CDR3 sequence (DNA): TGTGCCAGCAGCGTAGGTGAGCAAATGAACACTGAAGCTTTCTTT. The full variable domain, in which reference TRBV9 and TRBJ1-1 provide the parts outside the CDR3, is DSGVTQTPKHLITATGQRVTLRCSPRSGDLSVYWYQQSLDQGLQFLIQYYNGEERAKGNILERFSAQQFPDLHSELNLSSLELGDSALYFCASSVGEQMNTEAFFGQGTRLTVV.

The genes are TRBV28 and TRBJ1-2; D is possibly TRBD1 (5 bases). Looked up from germline, CDR1 is MDHEN and CDR2 is SYDVKM. The ends were cut back, 10 bases at V and 6 bases at J, with 18 bases in the middle. This CDR3 has 13 residues. CDR3 sequence reads: CAIRGGTFNGYTF. The DNA for the CDR3 is TGTGCCATCCGGGGGGGTACCTTTAATGGCTACACCTTC.

This chain uses TRBV6-6 with TRBJ2-1; D is unresolved. Germline lookup yields CDR1 MNHNY and CDR2 SVGAGI (reference sequence). The V end was cut by 7 bases, the J end by 7 bases, with 11 bases between. The CDR3 runs 12 residues. Written as DNA, the CDR3 is TGTGCCAGCACCAAATGGGGTAATGAGCAGTTCTTC. As protein: CASTKWGNEQFF.

V is TRBV6-1 and J is TRBJ1-2; possibly TRBD1 for D (5 bases). Germline V CDR1 and CDR2: MNHNS, SASEGT. Trimming removed 8 bases at V and 4 bases at J, with 14 bases between. This CDR3 contains 13 residues. The CDR3 nucleotides are TGTGCCAGCGGGGCCGAACCCGGCTATGGCTACACCTTC. Residues: CASGAEPGYGYTF.

This clonotype was detected a few times. The chain employs TRBV11-2 and TRBJ2-5; D remains unclear. The DNA end favors TRBJ2-7, so the J call may be wrong. Germline assignment: CDR1 SGHAT and CDR2 FQNNGV. The CDR3 length is 11 residues. CDR3 sequence reads: CASSLKSEQYF. The CDR3 coding sequence is TGTGCCAGCAGCTTAAAGTCCGAGCAGTACTTC.

The V call is TRBV2, the J call TRBJ2-7, with 10 positions matching TRBD2. CDR3 size: 15 residues. V was clipped by 6 bases and J by 4 bases; unmatched bases: 9. Germline lookup yields CDR1 SNHLY and CDR2 FYNNEI. CDR3 nucleotides: TGTGCCAGCAGCGCCAGGACTAGCGGTTTTTACGAGCAGTACTTC. Amino acids: CASSARTSGFYEQYF. The complete variable domain, with remaining parts taken from reference TRBV2 and TRBJ2-7, reads EPEVTQTPSHQVTQMGQEVILRCVPISNHLYFYWYRQILGQKVEFLVSFYNNEISEKSEIFDDQFSVERPDGSNFTLKIRSTKLEDSAMYFCASSARTSGFYEQYFGPGTRLTVT.

This clonotype has a handful of counts. This chain connects TRBV12-3 or TRBV12-4 to TRBJ1-2; no clear D gene. The CDR3 runs 12 residues. V lost 8 bases and J lost 4, with 11 bases in between. CDR3 residues: CASAPIGYGYTF. For the CDR3, the DNA is TGTGCCAGCGCCCCGATTGGCTATGGCTACACCTTC.

The V call is TRBV15, the J call TRBJ1-1; 8 bases map to TRBD1. V shed 6 bases, J shed 2 bases, and the junction held 5 bases outside the gene matches. The CDR3 has 14 residues. Germline CDR1 reads LNHNV; CDR2 reads YYDKDF (reference sequence). The CDR3 region has the DNA TGTGCCACCAGTCCACAGGGGGAAAACACTGAAGCTTTCTTT. This gives the protein CATSPQGENTEAFF.

Ten or more counts support this clonotype. The chain couples TRBV15 to TRBJ1-2; the D gene is possibly TRBD1 (6 bases). V lost 3 bases to trimming and J lost 6 bases, with 8 bases between them. The CDR3 length is 12 residues. The germline V gene encodes CDR1 LNHNV and CDR2 YYDKDF (reference sequence). DNA of the CDR3: TGTGCCACCAGCAGGAGGGGGGATGGCTACACCTTC. Protein product: CATSRRGDGYTF.

This sequence joins TRBV18 and TRBJ1-5; 10 bases fit TRBD1. This CDR3 has 15 residues. Germline assignment: CDR1 KGHSH and CDR2 LQKENI. After removal of 2 bases from V and 5 bases from J, the junction contained 3 bases not matched to a gene. DNA for the CDR3: TGTGCCAGCTCACCAACGGGACAGGGGTATCAGCCCCAGCATTTT. Protein product: CASSPTGQGYQPQHF.

V usage is TRBV2 and J usage is TRBJ2-1; TRBD2 aligns across 11 bases. This CDR3 spans 18 amino acids. Germline V CDR1 and CDR2: SNHLY, FYNNEI. The V gene end was trimmed by 6 bases and the J gene end by 10 bases; junction bases not matched to a gene: 20. The CDR3 region has the DNA TGTGCCAGCAGGCGGCTAGCGGGGGGCTCCAATGTCGTCAACGAGCAGTTCTTC. Translating gives CASRRLAGGSNVVNEQFF.

In its sample, this clonotype was seen a few times. The chain recombines TRBV4-1 with TRBJ1-6; D remains ambiguous. Between the trimmed V and J ends, which lost 0 bases and 0 bases, there was a span of 9 bases. The CDR3 has 17 residues. The V gene's germline CDR1 is MGHRA and CDR2 YSYEKL. CDR3 DNA sequence: TGCGCCAGCAGCCAAGATGCGAGGAGCTCCTATAATTCACCCCTCCACTTT. The encoded protein is CASSQDARSSYNSPLHF.